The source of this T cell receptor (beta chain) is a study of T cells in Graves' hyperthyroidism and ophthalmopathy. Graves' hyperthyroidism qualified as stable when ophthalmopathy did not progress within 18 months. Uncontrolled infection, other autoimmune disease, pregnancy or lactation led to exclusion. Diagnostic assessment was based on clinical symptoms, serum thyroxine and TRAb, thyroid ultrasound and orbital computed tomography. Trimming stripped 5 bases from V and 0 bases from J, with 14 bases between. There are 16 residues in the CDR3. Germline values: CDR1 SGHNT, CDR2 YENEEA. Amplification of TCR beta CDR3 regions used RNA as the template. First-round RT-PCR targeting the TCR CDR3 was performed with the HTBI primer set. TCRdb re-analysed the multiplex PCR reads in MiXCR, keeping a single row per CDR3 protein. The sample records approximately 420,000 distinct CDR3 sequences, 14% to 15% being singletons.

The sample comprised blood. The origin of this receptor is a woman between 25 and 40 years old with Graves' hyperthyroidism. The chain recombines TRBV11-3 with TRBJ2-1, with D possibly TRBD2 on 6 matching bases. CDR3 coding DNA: TGTGCCAGCAGCCGAGTAGCGGCAAGCTCCTACAATGAGCAGTTCTTC. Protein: CASSRVAASSYNEQFF.